This T cell receptor beta chain was identified in a study of T cell responses to AZD1222 COVID-19 vaccine. Findings and limits, study-wide: Regions 160-218 and 743-854 held dominance among vaccine-associated CD4 TCRs, which spanned spike. Recipients of two AZD1222 doses showed rising Spike-specific TCR breadth and depth. Seropositive at baseline were only a handful of AZD1222 recipients.

A note on this clone: The target antigen is unknown.

Libraries were prepared by immunoSEQ multiplex PCR; TCRdb keeps only in-frame clonotypes and omits some of them. Found here are 100,000 to 140,000 clones, approximately 88% of them singletons; the top ten hold about 6.6%. Germline V gene data show CDR1 as KGHSH and CDR2 as LQKENI. The CDR3 runs to 16 residues. With 1 base clipped from V and 4 bases from J, the junction kept 5 bases outside the gene matches. Source: peripheral blood, taken on day 0 of AZD1222 vaccination. The receptor was derived from an adult in good health. This rearrangement joins TRBV18 to TRBJ2-2; 8 bases map to TRBD2. The CDR3 sequence is CASSPRVLAGTGELFF. CDR3 coding DNA: TGTGCCAGCTCACCACGGGTGCTAGCGGGCACCGGGGAGCTGTTTTTT.